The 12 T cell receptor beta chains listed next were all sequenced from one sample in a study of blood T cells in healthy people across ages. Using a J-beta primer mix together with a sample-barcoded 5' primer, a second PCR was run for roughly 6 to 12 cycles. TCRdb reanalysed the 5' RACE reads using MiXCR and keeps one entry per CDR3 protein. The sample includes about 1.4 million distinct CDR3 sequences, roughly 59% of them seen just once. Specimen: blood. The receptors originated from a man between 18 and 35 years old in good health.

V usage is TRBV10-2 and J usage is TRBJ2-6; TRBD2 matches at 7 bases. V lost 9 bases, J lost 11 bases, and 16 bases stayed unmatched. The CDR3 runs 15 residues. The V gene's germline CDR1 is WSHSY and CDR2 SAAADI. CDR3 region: CARWEGITHRDVLTF. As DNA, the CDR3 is TGCGCCAGATGGGAGGGGATCACCCACAGAGACGTCCTGACTTTC.

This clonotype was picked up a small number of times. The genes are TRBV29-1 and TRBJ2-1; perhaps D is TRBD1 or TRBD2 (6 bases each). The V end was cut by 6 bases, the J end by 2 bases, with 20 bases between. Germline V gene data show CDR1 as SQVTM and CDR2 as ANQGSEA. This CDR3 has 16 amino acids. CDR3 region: CSVGGLLVRPYNEQFF. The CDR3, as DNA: TGCAGCGTGGGGGGCCTTCTCGTTCGCCCCTACAATGAGCAGTTCTTC.

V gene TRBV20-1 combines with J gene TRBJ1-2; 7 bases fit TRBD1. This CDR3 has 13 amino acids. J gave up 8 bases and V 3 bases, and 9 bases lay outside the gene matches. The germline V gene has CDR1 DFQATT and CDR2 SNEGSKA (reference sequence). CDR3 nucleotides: TGCAGTGCTAGGACAGGGAGTTCTATGGGCTACACCTTC. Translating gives CSARTGSSMGYTF.

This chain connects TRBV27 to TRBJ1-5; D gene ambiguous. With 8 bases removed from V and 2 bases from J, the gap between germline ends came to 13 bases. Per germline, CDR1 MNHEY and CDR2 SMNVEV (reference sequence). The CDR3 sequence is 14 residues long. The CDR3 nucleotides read TGTGCCAGCGCCCCTCTATCGGGCAATCAGCCCCAGCATTTT. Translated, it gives CASAPLSGNQPQHF.

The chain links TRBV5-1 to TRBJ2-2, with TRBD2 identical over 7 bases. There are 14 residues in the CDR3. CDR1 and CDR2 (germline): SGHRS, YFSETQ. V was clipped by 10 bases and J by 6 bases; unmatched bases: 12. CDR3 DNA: TGCGCCGGAAGGACTAGGCCCCTCGCCGGGGAGCTGTTTTTT. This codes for CAGRTRPLAGELFF.

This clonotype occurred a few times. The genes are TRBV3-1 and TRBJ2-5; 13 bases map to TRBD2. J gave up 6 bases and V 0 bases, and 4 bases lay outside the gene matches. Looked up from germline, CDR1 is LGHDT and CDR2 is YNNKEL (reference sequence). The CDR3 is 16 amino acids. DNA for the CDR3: TGTGCCAGCAGCCAAGAGGGACTAGCGGGGCGAAAGACCCAGTACTTC. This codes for CASSQEGLAGRKTQYF.

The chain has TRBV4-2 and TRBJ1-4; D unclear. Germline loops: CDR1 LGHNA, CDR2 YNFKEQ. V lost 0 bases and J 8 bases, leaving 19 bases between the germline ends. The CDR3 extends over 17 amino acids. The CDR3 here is CASSQETDRRGREKLFF. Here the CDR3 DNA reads TGTGCCAGCAGCCAAGAGACGGACCGCCGGGGAAGGGAAAAACTGTTTTTT.

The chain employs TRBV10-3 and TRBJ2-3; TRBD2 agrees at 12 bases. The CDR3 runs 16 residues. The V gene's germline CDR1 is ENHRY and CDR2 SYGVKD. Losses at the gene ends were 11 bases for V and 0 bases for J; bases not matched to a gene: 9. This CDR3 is CAVRLAGDSSTDTQYF. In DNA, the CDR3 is TGTGCCGTTAGACTAGCGGGGGATTCTAGCACAGATACGCAGTATTTT.

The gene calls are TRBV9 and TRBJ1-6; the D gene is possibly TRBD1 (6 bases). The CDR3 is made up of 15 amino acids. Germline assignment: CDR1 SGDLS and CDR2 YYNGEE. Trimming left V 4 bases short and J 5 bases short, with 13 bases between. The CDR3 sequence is CASSRGTPNNSPLHF. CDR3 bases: TGTGCCAGCAGCAGAGGGACACCCAATAATTCACCCCTCCACTTT. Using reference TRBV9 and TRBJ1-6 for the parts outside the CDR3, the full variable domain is DSGVTQTPKHLITATGQRVTLRCSPRSGDLSVYWYQQSLDQGLQFLIQYYNGEERAKGNILERFSAQQFPDLHSELNLSSLELGDSALYFCASSRGTPNNSPLHFGNGTRLTVT.

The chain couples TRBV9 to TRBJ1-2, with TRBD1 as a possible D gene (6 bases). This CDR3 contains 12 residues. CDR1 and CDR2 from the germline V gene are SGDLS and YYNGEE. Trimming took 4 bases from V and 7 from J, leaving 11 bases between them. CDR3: CASSQQGGGYTF. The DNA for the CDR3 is TGTGCCAGCAGCCAACAAGGGGGTGGCTACACCTTC.

CDR3 region: CASSQMQGADEKLFF. CDR3 DNA sequence: TGTGCCAGCAGCCAAATGCAGGGGGCGGATGAAAAACTGTTTTTT. The chain uses TRBV3-1 and TRBJ1-4; 8 bases are a match to TRBD1. V was pared by 2 bases and J by 6 bases, with 5 bases of the junction left unmatched. The CDR3 is 15 amino acids. Germline loops: CDR1 LGHDT, CDR2 YNNKEL (reference sequence).

CDR3 protein: CASGGFSGETQYF. In DNA form, the CDR3 reads TGTGCCAGCGGTGGATTTAGCGGGGAGACCCAGTACTTC. The chain uses TRBV28 and TRBJ2-7, with 7 positions matching TRBD2. The end of the DNA fits TRBJ2-5 better, so the J call may be wrong. Looked up from germline, CDR1 is MDHEN and CDR2 is SYDVKM. The CDR3 totals 13 residues.